One and the same sample provided the 29 T cell receptor beta chains below, sequenced in a study of T cell responses to AZD1222 COVID-19 vaccine. Clones were read by immunoSEQ multiplex PCR, and TCRdb kept only the in-frame ones, dropping some. This repertoire shows roughly 150,000 clones, around 90% found once; its top ten account for roughly 2%. This sample comprised peripheral blood, obtained on day 0 of AZD1222 vaccination. All receptors derive from an adult in good health.

The CDR3 sequence: CASSRTSPTLANYGYTF. The CDR3 DNA reads TGTGCCAGCAGTCGGACATCCCCCACCTTAGCTAACTATGGCTACACCTTC. The chain joins TRBV27 to TRBJ1-2, with D perhaps TRBD1 (5 bases). The germline CDR1 and CDR2 sequences are MNHEY and SMNVEV (reference sequence). This CDR3 region has 17 residues. Between the trimmed V and J ends, which lost 5 bases and 0 bases, there was a span of 19 bases.

The chain carries TRBV6-2 or TRBV6-3 and TRBJ1-1; D possibly corresponds to TRBD1 (6 bases). With 2 bases removed from V and 3 bases from J, the gap between germline ends came to 10 bases. This CDR3 has 14 amino acids. Germline lookup yields CDR1 MNHEY and CDR2 SVGEGT. CDR3 DNA: TGTGCCAGCAGTTACGGGGACAAGTACACTGAAGCTTTCTTT. This gives the protein CASSYGDKYTEAFF.

The J gene is TRBJ1-2, the V gene TRBV19, with D unresolved. The CDR3 contains 13 residues. Germline V gives CDR1 LNHDA, CDR2 SQIVND (reference sequence). The V end was cut by 4 bases, the J end by 4 bases, with 10 bases between. DNA for the CDR3: TGTGCCAGTAGTACCCCAGACATCTATGGCTACACCTTC. As protein: CASSTPDIYGYTF.

The chain couples TRBV4-2 to TRBJ2-2; TRBD1 aligns across 9 bases. With 1 base clipped from V and 2 bases from J, the junction kept 8 bases outside the gene matches. Germline V gene lookup returns CDR1 LGHNA and CDR2 YNFKEQ. The CDR3 totals 18 residues. CDR3 DNA sequence: TGTGCCAGCAGCCAAGTTACAGGGGGCATCAAAAACACCGGGGAGCTGTTTTTT. This translates into CASSQVTGGIKNTGELFF.

The genes are TRBV6-4 and TRBJ1-2; TRBD1 might be the D (6 bases). V was trimmed by 2 bases and J by 5 bases, leaving 9 bases between them. Looked up from germline, CDR1 is MRHNA and CDR2 is SNTAGT. The CDR3 loop spans 13 amino acids. Here the CDR3 reads CASSDGRGYGYTF. CDR3 nucleotide sequence: TGTGCCAGCAGTGACGGCAGGGGATATGGCTACACCTTC.

The V and J genes are TRBV28 and TRBJ1-5; D remains ambiguous. Germline CDR1 and CDR2: MDHEN and SYDVKM. The germline V and J ends were trimmed by 4 bases and 8 bases, with 9 bases remaining between them. This CDR3 is 12 amino acids long. Here the CDR3 reads CASSSLRKPQHF. The CDR3, as DNA: TGTGCCAGCAGTTCCCTCCGTAAGCCCCAGCATTTT.

This clone occurred once. The V and J genes are TRBV5-8 and TRBJ2-3; 8 bases agree with TRBD1. CDR1 SGHTS and CDR2 YDEGEE come from the germline V gene. V was clipped by 3 bases and J by 2 bases; unmatched bases: 8. CDR3 length: 16 residues. CDR3 region: CASSSGQEVYTDTQYF. The CDR3 DNA is TGTGCCAGCAGCTCGGGACAGGAGGTTTACACAGATACGCAGTATTTT.

The rearrangement links TRBV27 to TRBJ1-1; no reliable D call. From germline, CDR1 is MNHEY and CDR2 SMNVEV (reference sequence). Trimming removed 2 bases from V and 1 base from J, with 11 bases in between. This CDR3 is 15 amino acids long. The CDR3 reads CASSLIGLSNTEAFF. For the CDR3, the DNA is TGTGCCAGCAGTTTAATAGGGCTATCGAACACTGAAGCTTTCTTT.

This clone appeared a few times. The chain has TRBV9 and TRBJ2-7, with TRBD2 identical over 9 bases. This CDR3 has 17 amino acids. Germline CDR1 and CDR2: SGDLS and YYNGEE. Trimming removed 2 bases from V and 3 bases from J; junction bases left unmatched: 12. CDR3 loop: CASSVGASGTLSYEQYF. CDR3 in DNA: TGTGCCAGCAGCGTCGGGGCTAGCGGGACCTTAAGCTACGAGCAGTACTTC.

For the CDR3, the DNA is TGTGCCAGCAGTTTGTTACCGGGGAGTATTCAGCCCCAGCATTTT. It translates to CASSLLPGSIQPQHF. The chain carries TRBV27 and TRBJ1-5, with no clear D. V was cut by 3 bases and J by 6 bases, with 15 bases left in between. The CDR3 has 15 residues. CDR1 is MNHEY, CDR2 SMNVEV, per germline (reference sequence).

The chain has TRBV7-2 and TRBJ1-6, with TRBD1 as a possible D gene (5 bases). Trimming cost V 5 bases and J 10 bases, with 12 bases left between them. There are 13 residues in the CDR3. Germline CDR1 reads SGHTA; CDR2 reads FQGNSA. The CDR3 protein is CASSAGLASPLHF. In nucleotides, the CDR3 is TGTGCCAGCAGCGCGGGGCTCGCCTCACCCCTCCACTTT.

This clone has a handful of counts. The chain has TRBV10-1 and TRBJ2-7, with 9 bases identical to TRBD2. This CDR3 region has 14 residues. V lost 7 bases, J lost 7 bases, and 11 bases stayed unmatched. Germline V lookup: CDR1 WNHNN, CDR2 SYGVQD (reference sequence). The CDR3 region has the DNA TGCGCCAGCATAGACTTAGCGGGAGTGCGGGAGCAGTACTTC. Protein product: CASIDLAGVREQYF.

The V and J genes are TRBV7-2 and TRBJ1-1, with 9 bases aligning to TRBD1. The CDR3 totals 16 residues. CDR1 SGHTA and CDR2 FQGNSA come from the germline V gene. Trimming cost V 3 bases and J 1 base; bases outside gene matches: 6. The CDR3 nucleotides are TGTGCCAGCAGCTTCGGGACAGGGAGTAGGAACACTGAAGCTTTCTTT. It is translated as CASSFGTGSRNTEAFF.

The chain carries TRBV7-7 and TRBJ1-2; D ambiguous. Deletions cut 5 bases from V and 8 bases from J, with 21 bases between. The CDR3 runs to 15 residues. Germline assignment: CDR1 SSHAT and CDR2 FNYEAQ (reference sequence). The DNA of the CDR3 is TGTGCCAGCAGCCCGGACGGTGCCCCATGTCACGGCTACACCTTC. Translated: CASSPDGAPCHGYTF.

Here the CDR3 DNA reads TGTGCCAGCAGTTTGGGCAGGGATAGATCACCCCTCCACTTT. It specifies CASSLGRDRSPLHF. The chain employs TRBV28 and TRBJ1-6; D possibly corresponds to TRBD1 (5 bases). V lost 3 bases and J 10 bases, leaving 13 bases between the germline ends. The germline V gene encodes CDR1 MDHEN and CDR2 SYDVKM. The CDR3 is 14 residues long.

V gene TRBV5-6 combines with J gene TRBJ2-4, with TRBD2 as a possible D gene (6 bases). The germline V gene has CDR1 SGHDT and CDR2 YYEEEE. This CDR3 contains 13 residues. The V and J ends lost 4 bases and 6 bases respectively, with 11 bases between them. The CDR3 loop is CASSGGTGNIQYF. The CDR3 DNA reads as TGTGCCAGCAGCGGGGGGACGGGAAACATTCAGTACTTC.

The chain carries TRBV6-5 and TRBJ1-2, with 8 nucleotides matching TRBD1. The CDR3 loop spans 15 amino acids. Losses at the gene ends were 5 bases for V and 6 bases for J; bases not matched to a gene: 11. The germline gives CDR1 MNHEY, CDR2 SVGAGI. As DNA, the CDR3 is TGTGCCAGCAGTCCCGGACAGGGAAGACTTGATGGCTACACCTTC. Translation: CASSPGQGRLDGYTF.

This rearrangement joins TRBV6-1 to TRBJ2-1, with D perhaps matching TRBD1 (5 bases). Trimming pared 3 bases from V and 10 bases from J, leaving 31 bases between. The CDR3 is made up of 19 amino acids. Germline CDR1 reads MNHNS; CDR2 reads SASEGT. CDR3 in DNA: TGTGCCAGCAGTGATTACCACCGAACCCAAGGGCAGGGTATAATGGAGCAGTTCTTC. Translating it yields CASSDYHRTQGQGIMEQFF.

Only one count was recorded for this clone. The chain employs TRBV27 and TRBJ1-5; 7 bases align to TRBD1. The CDR3 is made up of 16 amino acids. J lost 4 bases, V lost 4 bases, and 10 bases had no gene match. The germline gives CDR1 MNHEY, CDR2 SMNVEV (reference sequence). CDR3 residues: CASSSPSAGGNQPQHF. Written as DNA, the CDR3 is TGTGCCAGCAGTTCCCCCTCAGCAGGGGGAAATCAGCCCCAGCATTTT.

The rearrangement links TRBV5-1 to TRBJ2-7, with 7 bases aligning to TRBD2. J lost 3 bases, V lost 0 bases, and 12 bases had no gene match. The germline V gene has CDR1 SGHRS and CDR2 YFSETQ. CDR3 length: 17 residues. In DNA, the CDR3 is TGCGCCAGCAGCTTGGATCTCCGCCGAGCGGGAAGCTACGAGCAGTACTTC. Translating gives CASSLDLRRAGSYEQYF.

V gene TRBV11-2 combines with J gene TRBJ2-1; D is possibly TRBD2 (6 bases). Trimming left V 5 bases short and J 3 bases short, with 20 bases between. CDR3 length equals 17 residues. CDR1 and CDR2 (germline): SGHAT, FQNNGV. The CDR3 loop reads CASSTYRDFSYYNEQFF. In DNA form, the CDR3 reads TGTGCCAGCAGCACCTACCGGGACTTTAGCTACTACAATGAGCAGTTCTTC. The full variable domain, completed using reference TRBV11-2 and TRBJ2-1, is EAGVAQSPRYKIIEKRQSVAFWCNPISGHATLYWYQQILGQGPKLLIQFQNNGVVDDSQLPKDRFSAERLKGVDSTLKIQPAKLEDSAVYLCASSTYRDFSYYNEQFFGPGTRLTVL.

The V gene is TRBV19, the J gene TRBJ1-5; 7 bases agree with TRBD1. J lost 6 bases, V lost 8 bases, and 10 bases had no gene match. There are 14 residues in the CDR3. Germline assignment: CDR1 LNHDA and CDR2 SQIVND (reference sequence). The CDR3 region is CASGTQTGPQPQHF. The CDR3 DNA follows: TGTGCCAGTGGAACGCAGACAGGGCCTCAGCCCCAGCATTTT.

The V and J genes are TRBV7-2 and TRBJ1-1, with D unresolved. Germline loops: CDR1 SGHTA, CDR2 FQGNSA. This CDR3 has 15 residues. Trimming stripped 1 base from V and 1 base from J, with 10 bases between. CDR3 region: CASSLGPVQNTEAFF. DNA for the CDR3: TGTGCCAGCAGCTTAGGGCCAGTCCAGAACACTGAAGCTTTCTTT. Full variable domain (outside the CDR3, taken from reference TRBV7-2 and TRBJ1-1): GAGVSQSPSNKVTEKGKDVELRCDPISGHTALYWYRQSLGQGLEFLIYFQGNSAPDKSGLPSDRFSAERTGGSVSTLTIQRTQQEDSAVYLCASSLGPVQNTEAFFGQGTRLTVV.

This chain uses TRBV6-1 with TRBJ1-5; tentatively, D is TRBD1 (5 bases). V dropped 2 bases and J dropped 2 bases, with 10 bases sitting between them. This CDR3 has 15 amino acids. CDR1 is MNHNS, CDR2 SASEGT, per germline. As DNA, the CDR3 is TGTGCCAGCAGTGAAATTATGGGGGGCAATCAGCCCCAGCATTTT. This encodes CASSEIMGGNQPQHF.

The chain employs TRBV20-1 and TRBJ1-5, with a weak D call TRBD1 (6 bases). Germline CDR1 reads DFQATT; CDR2 reads SNEGSKA (reference sequence). Trimming cost V 3 bases and J 4 bases, with 19 bases left between them. This CDR3 comprises 16 residues. The CDR3 sequence is CSASFTSGGQNQPQHF. The CDR3 DNA follows: TGCAGTGCTAGTTTTACTTCCGGGGGCCAAAATCAGCCCCAGCATTTT.

The chain is built from TRBV30 and TRBJ1-2; no clear D. Trimming shortened V by 4 bases and J by 7 bases, and 7 bases separated the two germline ends. This CDR3 has 10 amino acids. CDR1 is GTSNPN and CDR2 is SVGIG in the germline V gene (reference sequence). The CDR3 DNA sequence: TGTGCCTGGAACTGGGGTGGCTACACCTTC. It specifies CAWNWGGYTF.

This clone was detected only once. CDR3 amino acids: CASSVAGGGYYEQYF. The CDR3 DNA follows: TGTGCCAGCAGCGTAGCTGGGGGGGGATACTACGAGCAGTACTTC. The V gene is TRBV9, the J gene TRBJ2-7, with 7 bases that match TRBD2. Germline V CDR1 and CDR2: SGDLS, YYNGEE. CDR3 size: 15 residues. The trim removed 0 bases at V and 3 bases at J, leaving 6 bases unmatched. Supplemented by reference TRBV9 and TRBJ2-7, the full variable domain reads DSGVTQTPKHLITATGQRVTLRCSPRSGDLSVYWYQQSLDQGLQFLIQYYNGEERAKGNILERFSAQQFPDLHSELNLSSLELGDSALYFCASSVAGGGYYEQYFGPGTRLTVT.

This chain joins TRBV4-1 and TRBJ2-7; D is perhaps TRBD2 (6 bases). The CDR3 sequence is 14 residues long. Trimming pared 1 base from V and 5 bases from J, leaving 12 bases between. CDR1 is MGHRA and CDR2 is YSYEKL in the germline V gene. CDR3 sequence: CASSQVVTGDEQYF. The DNA for the CDR3 is TGCGCCAGCAGCCAAGTGGTCACGGGGGACGAGCAGTACTTC.

The V and J genes are TRBV5-1 and TRBJ2-5; 11 bases line up with TRBD2. The CDR3 is 14 residues long. Germline V CDR1 and CDR2: SGHRS, YFSETQ. Losses at the gene ends were 3 bases for V and 5 bases for J; bases not matched to a gene: 3. CDR3 amino acids: CASSYSSGGETQYF. CDR3 DNA: TGCGCCAGCAGCTATTCTAGCGGGGGGGAGACCCAGTACTTC. Drawing the rest from reference TRBV5-1 and TRBJ2-5, the complete variable domain is KAGVTQTPRYLIKTRGQQVTLSCSPISGHRSVSWYQQTPGQGLQFLFEYFSETQRNKGNFPGRFSGRQFSNSRSEMNVSTLELGDSALYLCASSYSSGGETQYFGPGTRLLVL.